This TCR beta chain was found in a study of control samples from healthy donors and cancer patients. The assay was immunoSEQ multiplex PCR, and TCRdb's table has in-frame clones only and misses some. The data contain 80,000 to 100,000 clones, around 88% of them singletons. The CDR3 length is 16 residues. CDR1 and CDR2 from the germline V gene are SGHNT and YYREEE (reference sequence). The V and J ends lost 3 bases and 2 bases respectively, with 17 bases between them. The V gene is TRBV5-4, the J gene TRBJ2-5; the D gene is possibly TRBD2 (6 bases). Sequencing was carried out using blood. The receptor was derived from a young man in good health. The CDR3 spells CASSSVGEVGQETQYF. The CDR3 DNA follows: TGTGCCAGCAGCTCGGTCGGGGAGGTGGGTCAAGAGACCCAGTACTTC.